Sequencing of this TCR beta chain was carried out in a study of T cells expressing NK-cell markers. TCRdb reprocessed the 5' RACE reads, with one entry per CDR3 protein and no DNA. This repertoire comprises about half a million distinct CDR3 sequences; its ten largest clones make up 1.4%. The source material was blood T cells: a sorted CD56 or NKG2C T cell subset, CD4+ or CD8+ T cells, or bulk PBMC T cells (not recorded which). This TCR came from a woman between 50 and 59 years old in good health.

The CDR3 loop is CASSTGGADTQYF. The V call is TRBV6-5, the J call TRBJ2-3. Germline values: CDR1 MNHEY, CDR2 SVGAGI. The CDR3 totals 13 residues.